This T cell receptor (beta chain) was documented in a study of blood T cell repertoires in COVID-19. Background on the study: The samples span acute and convalescent COVID-19 from the United States, Italy and Spain. T cells, B-cell-depleted T cells, or PBMCs provided the cDNA or gDNA that served as material.

Profiling relied on immunoSEQ multiplex PCR, and the TCRdb table lists in-frame clones only, not all of them. The sample contains fewer than 250,000 clones, around 84% of which appear only once. Germline lookup yields CDR1 SQVTM and CDR2 ANQGSEA. V lost 7 bases, J lost 2 bases, and 13 bases stayed unmatched. This CDR3 contains 15 residues. The sequencing sample was made of peripheral blood. The sequence was obtained from a man in his forties with acute or convalescent COVID-19. The V and J genes are TRBV29-1 and TRBJ2-5, with 7 positions matching TRBD1. The chain's CDR3 is CSALRRRQGQETQYF. The CDR3 nucleotides read TGCAGCGCCTTAAGAAGAAGACAGGGACAAGAGACCCAGTACTTC.